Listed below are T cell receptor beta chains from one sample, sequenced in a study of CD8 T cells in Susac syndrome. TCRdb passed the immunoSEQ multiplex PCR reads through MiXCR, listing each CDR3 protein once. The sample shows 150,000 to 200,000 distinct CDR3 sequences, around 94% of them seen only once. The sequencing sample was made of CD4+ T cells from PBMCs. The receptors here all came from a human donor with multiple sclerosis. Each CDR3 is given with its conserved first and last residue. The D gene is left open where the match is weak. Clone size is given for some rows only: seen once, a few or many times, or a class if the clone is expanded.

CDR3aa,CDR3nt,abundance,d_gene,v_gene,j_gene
CATGRRQGGNQPQHF,TGTGCCACCGGCCGGAGACAGGGGGGGAATCAGCCCCAGCATTTT,NA,TRBD1,TRBV15,TRBJ1-5
CASSAKGQGMNTEAFF,TGTGCCAGTAGTGCGAAAGGACAGGGGATGAACACTGAAGCTTTCTTT,NA,TRBD1,TRBV19,TRBJ1-1
CASSQSTSGSYEQYF,TGTGCCAGCAGCCAATCGACTAGCGGGTCCTACGAGCAGTACTTC,NA,TRBD2,TRBV6-2/TRBV6-3,TRBJ2-7
CASSRLAGNYEQYF,TGTGCCAGCTCCCGACTAGCGGGGAACTACGAGCAGTACTTC,NA,TRBD2,TRBV3-1,TRBJ2-7
CAISAAPQGTEAFF,TGTGCCATCAGTGCAGCCCCCCAGGGAACTGAAGCTTTCTTT,NA,NA,TRBV10-3,TRBJ1-1
CASRGGDTPASEQYF,TGTGCCAGCAGGGGAGGGGACACCCCGGCCTCCGAGCAGTACTTC,NA,NA,TRBV2,TRBJ2-7
CASSQGPTTNTGELFF,TGTGCCAGCAGCCAAGGACCTACTACGAACACCGGGGAGCTGTTTTTT,NA,NA,TRBV7-6,TRBJ2-2
CASSQSLKNEKLFF,TGTGCCAGCAGCCAAAGCCTTAAGAACGAAAAACTGTTTTTT,NA,NA,TRBV3-1,TRBJ1-4
CASSLADVLTF,TGCGCCAGCAGCTTGGCCGACGTCCTGACTTTC,few,NA,TRBV5-1,TRBJ2-6
CASSPVGPPAGYEQFF,TGTGCCAGCTCACCAGTGGGACCACCGGCCGGGTATGAGCAGTTCTTC,NA,NA,TRBV18,TRBJ2-1
CAISEPGSGKGNTQYF,TGTGCCATCAGTGAGCCGGGCAGCGGGAAGGGGAATACGCAGTATTTT,NA,TRBD2,TRBV10-3,TRBJ2-3
CSAGGGYNEQFF,TGCAGCGCTGGGGGAGGTTACAATGAGCAGTTCTTC,NA,NA,TRBV29-1,TRBJ2-1
CASSAQGATQYF,TGTGCCAGCAGCGCTCAAGGGGCGACCCAGTACTTC,NA,NA,TRBV7-9,TRBJ2-5
CASRRGGRDHEQYF,TGTGCCAGCAGGAGGGGGGGGAGGGACCACGAGCAGTACTTC,NA,NA,TRBV27,TRBJ2-7
CASSVAGAGETQYF,TGTGCCAGCAGCGTAGCCGGGGCTGGAGAGACCCAGTACTTC,NA,NA,TRBV9,TRBJ2-5
CSVAHQGGVYGYTF,TGCAGCGTTGCTCACCAGGGGGGGGTCTATGGCTACACCTTC,NA,TRBD1,TRBV29-1,TRBJ1-2
CASSSTVPKETQYF,TGTGCCAGCAGCTCGACAGTACCTAAGGAGACCCAGTACTTC,NA,NA,TRBV2,TRBJ2-5
CATHSGGAFFGYTF,TGTGCCACCCACTCAGGGGGCGCGTTTTTCGGCTACACCTTC,NA,TRBD1,TRBV27,TRBJ1-2
CASTSTLGTEAFF,TGTGCCAGCACCAGCACCCTGGGCACTGAAGCTTTCTTT,NA,NA,TRBV28,TRBJ1-1
CASSVSGTAYREKLFF,TGTGCCAGCAGCGTCTCCGGTACAGCTTATCGGGAAAAACTGTTTTTT,NA,NA,TRBV9,TRBJ1-4
CASSLSLAGEETQYF,TGTGCCAGCAGCTTGAGTCTAGCGGGAGAAGAGACCCAGTACTTC,NA,TRBD2,TRBV7-9,TRBJ2-5
CASSSHGTSGGTDTQYF,TGTGCCAGCAGTTCCCACGGGACTAGCGGAGGCACAGATACGCAGTATTTT,NA,TRBD2,TRBV12-3/TRBV12-4,TRBJ2-3
CSARDWSGGGVYEQYF,TGCAGTGCTAGAGATTGGAGCGGGGGAGGGGTCTACGAGCAGTACTTC,NA,TRBD2,TRBV20-1,TRBJ2-7
CASSNNQPQHF,TGTGCCAGCAGTAACAATCAGCCCCAGCATTTT,NA,NA,TRBV6-2/TRBV6-3,TRBJ1-5
CATSDQPAREQFF,TGTGCCACCAGTGACCAGCCGGCACGGGAGCAGTTCTTC,NA,NA,TRBV24-1,TRBJ2-1
CASSLSLFNQPQHF,TGTGCCAGCAGTTTAAGTCTCTTCAATCAGCCCCAGCATTTT,NA,NA,TRBV12-3/TRBV12-4,TRBJ1-5
CSARNLREPARAFF,TGCAGTGCCAGGAACCTTCGGGAACCCGCCAGAGCTTTCTTT,NA,NA,TRBV20-1,TRBJ1-1
CASSLVGGLETQYF,TGTGCCAGCAGCTTAGTTGGGGGCCTAGAGACCCAGTACTTC,NA,NA,TRBV7-9,TRBJ2-5
CSVELLGYTF,TGCAGCGTTGAACTCCTTGGCTACACCTTC,once,NA,TRBV29-1,TRBJ1-2
CASSLAAGYGYTF,TGTGCCAGCAGCTTAGCGGCAGGCTATGGCTACACCTTC,NA,NA,TRBV7-9,TRBJ1-2
CASSAGHGPRTDTQYF,TGTGCCAGCAGCGCAGGACACGGTCCCCGCACAGATACGCAGTATTTT,NA,NA,TRBV7-9,TRBJ2-3
CATSRELSQTYEQYF,TGTGCCACCAGCAGGGAACTCTCACAGACATACGAGCAGTACTTC,NA,NA,TRBV15,TRBJ2-7
CASSRGLSNQPQHF,TGTGCCAGCAGCAGGGGGCTGAGCAATCAGCCCCAGCATTTT,NA,TRBD1,TRBV12-3/TRBV12-4,TRBJ1-5
CASSVASTYEAKNIQYF,TGTGCCAGCAGCGTAGCGTCGACCTACGAGGCCAAAAACATTCAGTACTTC,NA,NA,TRBV9,TRBJ2-4
CASSRGLLNTQYF,TGTGCCAGCAGCCGTGGACTTTTGAATACGCAGTATTTT,NA,NA,TRBV7-3,TRBJ2-3
CASSLRQGMGEQYF,TGTGCCAGCAGCTTACGACAGGGGATGGGAGAGCAGTACTTC,NA,TRBD1,TRBV7-2,TRBJ2-7
CSARDPRTYEQYF,TGCAGCGCCCGGGACCCCCGGACCTACGAGCAGTACTTC,NA,NA,TRBV29-1,TRBJ2-7
CSVGDVSYEQYF,TGCAGCGTTGGGGACGTATCCTACGAGCAGTACTTC,NA,NA,TRBV29-1,TRBJ2-7
CASRRLGGTEAFF,TGTGCCAGTAGGCGGCTTGGAGGGACTGAAGCTTTCTTT,NA,NA,TRBV9,TRBJ1-1
CAWGPYNTGELFF,TGTGCCTGGGGACCCTACAACACCGGGGAGCTGTTTTTT,NA,NA,TRBV30,TRBJ2-2
CASSEVWGGAPYEQYF,TGTGCCAGCAGTGAAGTTTGGGGGGGCGCTCCCTACGAGCAGTACTTC,NA,NA,TRBV6-1,TRBJ2-7
CASSFYTEAFF,TGTGCCAGCAGTTTTTACACTGAAGCTTTCTTT,few,NA,TRBV12-3/TRBV12-4,TRBJ1-1
CAWTTGLSGNTIYF,TGTGCCTGGACCACAGGCCTCTCTGGAAACACCATATATTTT,NA,NA,TRBV30,TRBJ1-3
CAWSVRQLNEKLFF,TGTGCCTGGAGTGTACGACAGCTTAATGAAAAACTGTTTTTT,NA,NA,TRBV30,TRBJ1-4
CASRDSLAQYF,TGTGCCAGCAGGGACAGCCTGGCGCAGTATTTT,NA,NA,TRBV2,TRBJ2-3
CASSPLQSPITLTEAFF,TGTGCCAGCAGTCCACTCCAAAGCCCCATAACTCTCACTGAAGCTTTCTTT,NA,NA,TRBV27,TRBJ1-1
CASSEYYGFGVVTF,TGTGCCAGCAGTGAATACTACGGTTTTGGGGTTGTAACCTTC,NA,NA,TRBV25-1,TRBJ1-2
CASSDLAGHYEQYF,TGTGCCAGCAGTGATCTAGCGGGGCACTACGAGCAGTACTTC,NA,TRBD2,TRBV6-1,TRBJ2-7
CASSFGQGDGYTF,TGTGCCAGCAGCTTCGGGCAGGGCGATGGCTACACCTTC,NA,NA,TRBV7-6,TRBJ1-2
CASSPGAGKETQYF,TGTGCCAGCTCACCAGGCGCAGGGAAAGAGACCCAGTACTTC,NA,NA,TRBV18,TRBJ2-5
CASSLTSVIAYEQYF,TGTGCCAGCAGCTTGACTAGCGTAATCGCCTACGAGCAGTACTTC,once,TRBD2,TRBV28,TRBJ2-7
CASSLLLTGGIYEQYF,TGTGCCAGCAGCCTTCTATTGACAGGGGGCATCTACGAGCAGTACTTC,NA,TRBD1,TRBV7-9,TRBJ2-7
CASSTGTVIQETQYF,TGCGCCAGCAGCACCGGGACCGTCATTCAAGAGACCCAGTACTTC,NA,NA,TRBV5-1,TRBJ2-5